This entry is about one T cell receptor beta chain. Its antigen is not identified. The record originates from a study of T cell responses to AZD1222 COVID-19 vaccine. Whole-study context: Both about-4-week and about-12-week second-dose recipients were combined. General study results and limits: Repertoire sampling happened only post peak T cell response. It should be noted that donors were predominantly white British and more often female, and clonal diversity was possibly underestimated. Rises in breadth and depth of Spike-specific TCRs came after two AZD1222 doses.

The protocol was immunoSEQ multiplex PCR, while the TCRdb copy is restricted to in-frame clones and leaves out a portion. The sample has 120,000 to 150,000 clones, around 91% seen once. Germline CDR1 SGHTA, CDR2 FQGNSA. The V and J ends lost 5 bases and 1 base, in that order; junction bases with no gene match: 12. This CDR3 is built from 17 residues. V gene TRBV7-2 combines with J gene TRBJ1-2; 8 bases fit TRBD1. The TCR sequence derives from an adult in good health. This sample comprised peripheral blood, obtained on day 0 of AZD1222 vaccination. CDR3 loop: CASSPRTGRDFNYGYTF. The CDR3 DNA reads as TGTGCCAGCAGCCCTCGGACAGGGAGGGATTTTAACTATGGCTACACCTTC.